The next 6 T cell receptor beta chains were all read from a single sample in a study of blood T cell repertoires in COVID-19. The protocol was immunoSEQ multiplex PCR, while the TCRdb copy is restricted to in-frame clones and leaves out a portion. The data hold some 110,000 clones, with about 74% observed a single time. Specimen: peripheral blood. These receptors were obtained from a man aged 65 to 85 with acute or convalescent COVID-19.

This clone was observed once. This chain joins TRBV28 and TRBJ1-1, with TRBD1 matching 8 bases. V lost 5 bases and J lost 10; bases outside the gene matches: 6. Germline V gene data show CDR1 as MDHEN and CDR2 as SYDVKM. The CDR3 has 12 residues. The DNA of the CDR3 is TGTGCCAGCAGTCCTCCGGGACAGGTAGCTTTCTTT. Protein product: CASSPPGQVAFF.

Only a few counts were recorded for this clone. V usage is TRBV30 and J usage is TRBJ2-7; D is perhaps TRBD1 (6 bases). The length of the CDR3 is 13 residues. The ends were cut back, 3 bases at V and 4 bases at J, with 13 bases in the middle. Germline CDR1 is GTSNPN and CDR2 is SVGIG (reference sequence). CDR3 sequence: CAWSLDSVYEQYF. DNA of the CDR3: TGTGCCTGGAGCTTGGACAGTGTTTACGAGCAGTACTTC.

The CDR3 coding sequence is TGTGCCAGCAGCCAAGTCGGGAGGGATGGCGAGCAGTTCTTC. The encoded protein is CASSQVGRDGEQFF. The chain joins TRBV3-1 (or the pseudogene TRBV3-2) to TRBJ2-1; 8 bases agree with TRBD2. The CDR3 has 14 residues. CDR1 and CDR2 from the germline V gene are LGHDT and YNNKEL (reference sequence). The V gene end was trimmed by 1 base and the J gene end by 10 bases; junction bases not matched to a gene: 6.

This sequence joins TRBV5-4 and TRBJ1-6; D perhaps matches TRBD1 (6 bases). Per the germline V gene, CDR1 is SGHNT and CDR2 is YYREEE (reference sequence). V was trimmed by 2 bases and J by 8 bases, leaving 11 bases between them. CDR3 size: 14 residues. CDR3 protein: CASSFDRLDSPLHF. CDR3 bases: TGTGCCAGCAGCTTTGACAGGCTAGATTCACCCCTCCACTTT. Supplemented by reference TRBV5-4 and TRBJ1-6, the full variable domain reads ETGVTQSPTHLIKTRGQQVTLRCSSQSGHNTVSWYQQALGQGPQFIFQYYREEENGRGNFPPRFSGLQFPNYSSELNVNALELDDSALYLCASSFDRLDSPLHFGNGTRLTVT.

The V gene is TRBV5-8, the J gene TRBJ2-7; D not certain. This CDR3 has 14 residues. Germline V gene data show CDR1 as SGHTS and CDR2 as YDEGEE. The ends were cut back, 1 base at V and 3 bases at J, with 11 bases in the middle. The CDR3 is CASSLSGSGYEQYF. In DNA, the CDR3 is TGTGCCAGCAGCTTGAGTGGCTCGGGCTACGAGCAGTACTTC. The whole variable domain, filled in from reference TRBV5-8 and TRBJ2-7, reads EAGVTQSPTHLIKTRGQQATLRCSPISGHTSVYWYQQALGLGLQFLLWYDEGEERNRGNFPPRFSGRQFPNYSSELNVNALELEDSALYLCASSLSGSGYEQYFGPGTRLTVT.

This sequence joins TRBV6-5 and TRBJ1-1; 9 nucleotides match TRBD1. Per germline, CDR1 MNHEY and CDR2 SVGAGI. This CDR3 contains 15 residues. V was clipped by 4 bases and J by 1 base; unmatched bases: 4. CDR3 nucleotide sequence: TGTGCCAGCAGTTGGGGGGACAGGGCGAACACTGAAGCTTTCTTT. Encoded protein: CASSWGDRANTEAFF.